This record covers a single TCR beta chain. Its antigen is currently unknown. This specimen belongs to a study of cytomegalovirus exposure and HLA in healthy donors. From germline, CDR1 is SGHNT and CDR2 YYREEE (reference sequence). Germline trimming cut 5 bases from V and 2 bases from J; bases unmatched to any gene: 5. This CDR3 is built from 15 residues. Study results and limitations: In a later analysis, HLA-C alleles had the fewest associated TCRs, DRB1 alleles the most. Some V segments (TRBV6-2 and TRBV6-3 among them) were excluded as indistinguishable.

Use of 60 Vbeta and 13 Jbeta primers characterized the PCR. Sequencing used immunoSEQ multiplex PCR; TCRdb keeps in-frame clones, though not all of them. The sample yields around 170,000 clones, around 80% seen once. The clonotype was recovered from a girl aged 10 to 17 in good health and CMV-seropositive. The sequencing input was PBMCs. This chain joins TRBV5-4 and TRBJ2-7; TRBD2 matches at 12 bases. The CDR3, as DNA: TGTGCCAGCAGTCTGACTAGCGGGAGCGCCTACGAGCAGTACTTC. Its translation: CASSLTSGSAYEQYF.